These 21 T cell receptor beta chains originate from one sample sequenced in a study of early T cells in non-severe SARS-CoV-2 infection (dated by TCRdb to the early 2020s). Libraries were made using 5' RACE. Instrument used: NextSeq 500. The public reads were quality trimmed at Q25 with fastp and then assembled into clones with MiXCR by TCRdb, keeping productive beta chains. Under each unique CDR3 protein, matching rows form one entry showing the most common genes and DNA. The table for this sample lists 95,000 to 120,000 distinct CDR3 sequences; 9.5% to 13% of them were counted only once. Less than 3.5% of the sample belongs to the ten largest clones. The source material was whole blood. The receptors were sampled from an adult who was a healthcare worker with PCR-confirmed SARS-CoV-2 infection or an uninfected control (not recorded which).

This clonotype was seen a handful of times. The J gene is TRBJ2-7, the V gene TRBV27, with 10 bases lining up with TRBD1. The CDR3 has 16 residues. Trimming cost V 6 bases and J 4 bases; bases outside gene matches: 12. Germline CDR1 and CDR2: MNHEY and SMNVEV (reference sequence). The CDR3 region has the DNA TGTGCCAGCAGCACGTTACGGACAGGGGGTTTATACGAGCAGTACTTC. Residues: CASSTLRTGGLYEQYF.

This chain connects TRBV7-3 to TRBJ2-3; D gene uncertain. Per germline, CDR1 SGHTA and CDR2 FQGTGA. The CDR3 has 13 residues. V gave up 1 base and J gave up 6 bases, with 8 bases separating them. The CDR3 DNA is TGTGCCAGCAGCTTAAGCCCGAGCGATACGCAGTATTTT. Translation gives CASSLSPSDTQYF.

The chain is built from TRBV29-1 and TRBJ2-7; the D is unclear. CDR1 is SQVTM and CDR2 is ANQGSEA in the germline V gene. V gave up 4 bases and J gave up 3 bases, with 13 bases separating them. The CDR3 has 13 amino acids. CDR3 protein: CSVAPSFSYEQYF. As DNA, the CDR3 is TGCAGCGTTGCACCCAGCTTCAGCTACGAGCAGTACTTC.

The rearrangement uses TRBV4-2 and TRBJ2-1, with TRBD2 matching 10 bases. The V and J ends lost 0 bases and 9 bases, in that order; junction bases with no gene match: 8. This CDR3 region has 16 residues. The germline V gene has CDR1 LGHNA and CDR2 YNFKEQ. As DNA, the CDR3 is TGTGCCAGCAGCCAAGAGTTAGCGGGAGGTAGGGGTGAGCAGTTCTTC. Encoded protein: CASSQELAGGRGEQFF.

This rearrangement joins TRBV12-3 or TRBV12-4 to TRBJ1-1; D remains unclear. The CDR3 runs 16 residues. V was pared by 4 bases and J by 4 bases, with 19 bases between. The CDR3, as DNA: TGTGCCAGCAGTTCCCGGGGTAGCTTGCAGTGCACTGAAGCTTTCTTT. The encoded protein is CASSSRGSLQCTEAFF.

Only a few counts were recorded for this clonotype. The V and J genes are TRBV10-3 and TRBJ2-1; the match to TRBD2 covers 8 bases. The germline V gene has CDR1 ENHRY and CDR2 SYGVKD. The CDR3 consists of 12 residues. CDR3: CAMSGSGNEQFF. The CDR3 DNA reads TGTGCGATGAGCGGGAGTGGTAATGAGCAGTTCTTC.

The chain uses TRBV29-1 and TRBJ1-1; D unresolved. Germline V lookup: CDR1 SQVTM, CDR2 ANQGSEA. The V gene lost 7 bases and the J gene lost 1 base, with 10 bases spanning the gap. This CDR3 comprises 12 residues. CDR3 sequence reads: CSGQEGNTEAFF. The CDR3 DNA reads TGCAGCGGCCAAGAGGGGAACACTGAAGCTTTCTTT.

The table lists this clonotype with a few counts. V gene TRBV6-2 or TRBV6-3 combines with J gene TRBJ1-5; D unclear. This CDR3 is 18 amino acids long. The germline CDR1 and CDR2 sequences are MNHEY and SVGEGT. Trimming removed 2 bases from V and 4 bases from J, with 21 bases in between. CDR3 loop: CASSYTTGSGTANQPQHF. DNA of the CDR3: TGTGCCAGCAGTTACACCACCGGTAGCGGCACCGCGAATCAGCCCCAGCATTTT.

This clonotype was detected a few times. V is TRBV10-3 and J is TRBJ1-6, with D possibly being TRBD1 (5 bases). The CDR3 runs to 13 residues. CDR1 ENHRY and CDR2 SYGVKD come from the germline V gene. V lost 6 bases to trimming and J lost 6 bases, with 9 bases between them. Here the CDR3 reads CAIRRDANSPLHF. CDR3 bases: TGTGCCATCAGGAGGGACGCTAATTCACCCCTCCACTTT.

This clonotype has just a few counts. The chain carries TRBV29-1 and TRBJ2-5; D is ambiguous. Trimming took off 7 bases at V and 2 bases at J, with 8 bases between the two ends. In germline, CDR1 is SQVTM, CDR2 ANQGSEA. The CDR3 covers 11 residues. CDR3 sequence reads: CSGELQETQYF. The CDR3 DNA follows: TGCAGCGGAGAGCTTCAAGAGACCCAGTACTTC.

The gene calls are TRBV29-1 and TRBJ2-5; 8 nucleotides match TRBD2. V gave up 8 bases and J gave up 0 bases; unmatched junction bases: 17. This CDR3 region has 17 residues. CDR1 is SQVTM and CDR2 is ANQGSEA in the germline V gene. The CDR3 protein is CSSLGGIAGGNQETQYF. The CDR3 DNA reads as TGCAGCTCGTTGGGGGGGATTGCGGGAGGTAACCAAGAGACCCAGTACTTC. Based on the CDR3 plus reference TRBV29-1 and TRBJ2-5, the full variable domain is SAVISQKPSRDICQRGTSLTIQCQVDSQVTMMFWYRQQPGQSLTLIATANQGSEATYESGFVIDKFPISRPNLTFSTLTVSNMSPEDSSIYLCSSLGGIAGGNQETQYFGPGTRLLVL.

This clonotype has a count of ten or more. The V gene is TRBV9, the J gene TRBJ2-2; TRBD2 is a possible D gene (5 bases). The length of the CDR3 is 13 residues. Per the germline V gene, CDR1 is SGDLS and CDR2 is YYNGEE. The V gene lost 7 bases and the J gene lost 5 bases, with 12 bases spanning the gap. In nucleotides, the CDR3 is TGTGCCAGCTGCGAAGCGGTTACCGGGGAGCTGTTTTTT. Its translation is CASCEAVTGELFF.

This clonotype was seen more than once but under ten times. This sequence joins TRBV7-2 and TRBJ2-3, with 12 bases lining up with TRBD1. CDR1 SGHTA and CDR2 FQGNSA come from the germline V gene. The CDR3 is 15 residues long. V shed 5 bases, J shed 6 bases, and the junction held 6 bases outside the gene matches. Here the CDR3 DNA reads TGTGCCAGCAGCCTGGGACAGGGGGCATGGGATACGCAGTATTTT. Its translation is CASSLGQGAWDTQYF.

This clonotype was seen repeatedly, ten times or more. The genes are TRBV10-2 and TRBJ2-5; no firm D call. Per the germline V gene, CDR1 is WSHSY and CDR2 is SAAADI. The V gene lost 7 bases and the J gene lost 2 bases, with 5 bases spanning the gap. The CDR3 covers 11 residues. This chain's CDR3 is CASKRQETQYF. CDR3 DNA sequence: TGCGCCAGCAAACGACAAGAGACCCAGTACTTC.

The sample holds a few counts of this clonotype. This rearrangement joins TRBV7-8 to TRBJ1-5; TRBD1 is a possible D gene (5 bases). The germline CDR1 and CDR2 sequences are SGHVS and FQNEAQ. Trimming cost V 5 bases and J 1 base, with 12 bases left between them. The CDR3 contains 15 residues. The CDR3 loop is CASSDDGASNQPQHF. The CDR3 bases are TGTGCCAGCAGCGACGACGGGGCAAGCAATCAGCCCCAGCATTTT.

This rearrangement joins TRBV13 to TRBJ2-1; D remains ambiguous. CDR1 and CDR2 (germline): PRHDT, FYEKMQ (reference sequence). Trimming shortened V by 8 bases and J by 4 bases, and 15 bases separated the two germline ends. CDR3 length: 14 residues. The CDR3 DNA sequence: TGTGCCAGCGGGCTTCGGGTATCGTACAATGAGCAGTTCTTC. This gives the protein CASGLRVSYNEQFF. Combining the CDR3 with reference TRBV13 and TRBJ2-1 gives the whole variable domain AAGVIQSPRHLIKEKRETATLKCYPIPRHDTVYWYQQGPGQDPQFLISFYEKMQSDKGSIPDRFSAQQFSDYHSELNMSSLELGDSALYFCASGLRVSYNEQFFGPGTRLTVL.

The chain has TRBV5-5 and TRBJ2-5; D gene uncertain. Trimming cost V 4 bases and J 5 bases, with 12 bases left between them. Per the germline V gene, CDR1 is SGHKS and CDR2 is YYEKEE (reference sequence). CDR3 length: 13 amino acids. The DNA of the CDR3 is TGTGCCAGCAGCCCCATCCCTGGGGAGACCCAGTACTTC. It translates to CASSPIPGETQYF.

This clonotype was found a few times. The chain combines TRBV6-5 with TRBJ1-1; 8 nucleotides align to TRBD1. This CDR3 contains 16 residues. CDR1 MNHEY and CDR2 SVGAGI come from the germline V gene. The trim removed 4 bases at V and 2 bases at J, leaving 9 bases unmatched. The CDR3 DNA reads TGTGCCAGCAGTTTCCAGGGGGCGGTCATCAACACTGAAGCTTTCTTT. Residues: CASSFQGAVINTEAFF.

In this sample, this clonotype turned up a few times. The V and J genes are TRBV9 and TRBJ2-7, with no clear D. The CDR3 runs to 12 residues. The ends were cut back, 0 bases at V and 6 bases at J, with 7 bases in the middle. Germline V gene lookup returns CDR1 SGDLS and CDR2 YYNGEE. CDR3 residues: CASSVAETEQYF. Written as DNA, the CDR3 is TGTGCCAGCAGCGTAGCCGAAACCGAGCAGTACTTC.

This clonotype was found many times. The V and J genes are TRBV19 and TRBJ1-5, with D unclear. There are 17 residues in the CDR3. V shed 7 bases and J shed 2 bases, with 21 bases lying between them. Germline V CDR1 and CDR2: LNHDA, SQIVND (reference sequence). CDR3: CASTRLVPPEGNQPQHF. The CDR3 DNA sequence: TGTGCCAGTACCCGTCTCGTACCGCCCGAGGGCAATCAGCCCCAGCATTTT.

The chain joins TRBV9 to TRBJ2-7; TRBD1 might be the D (5 bases). V shed 1 base and J shed 0 bases, with 8 bases lying between them. The CDR3 totals 14 residues. Germline CDR1 SGDLS, CDR2 YYNGEE. CDR3 sequence: CASSVQGTSYEQYF. CDR3 nucleotide sequence: TGTGCCAGCAGCGTACAGGGAACCTCCTACGAGCAGTACTTC.